One and the same sample provided the 26 T cell receptor beta chains below, sequenced in a study of T-cell reconstitution after alpha-beta-depleted transplantation in children. Preparation of the TCRbeta library used unique molecular identifiers. TCRdb processed the PCR reads anew with MiXCR; each CDR3 protein has one entry. This sample has some 340,000 distinct CDR3 sequences; over 9% occur once, and the top ten carry less than 2.5%. Specimen: PBMCs from the stem cell graft donor, collected from the stem cell graft. The receptor source for this set is a human donor who donated a stem cell graft to a child with acute lymphoblastic leukemia.

This clonotype was seen a handful of times. The J gene is TRBJ2-1, the V gene TRBV6-2 or TRBV6-3; TRBD2 matches 9 bases. There are 16 residues in the CDR3. Per germline, CDR1 MNHEY and CDR2 SVGEGT. Trimming at V came to 11 bases and at J to 0 bases, leaving 11 bases not matched to a gene. CDR3 nucleotide sequence: TGTGCCTGTAAGAGCGGGAGGCTGAGCTCCTACAATGAGCAGTTCTTC. Protein sequence: CACKSGRLSSYNEQFF.

V is TRBV9 and J is TRBJ2-7, with TRBD2 matching over 11 bases. Germline V gene lookup returns CDR1 SGDLS and CDR2 YYNGEE. Unmatched junction bases numbered 8, after V lost 2 bases and J lost 7 bases. This CDR3 has 15 residues. The chain's CDR3 is CASSVSTSGSGEQYF. The CDR3 DNA is TGTGCCAGCAGCGTTTCCACTAGCGGGAGTGGGGAGCAGTACTTC.

The chain uses TRBV18 and TRBJ1-2; possibly TRBD1 for D (6 bases). The V end was cut by 0 bases, the J end by 7 bases, with 12 bases between. The CDR3 spans 14 residues. The germline CDR1 and CDR2 sequences are KGHSH and LQKENI. The CDR3 is CASSPPAQGGGYTF. DNA of the CDR3: TGTGCCAGCTCACCACCGGCACAGGGTGGTGGCTACACCTTC.

Of note for this clonotype: Since a much larger clone is just one base distant, this may be a read error. The chain joins TRBV12-3 or TRBV12-4 to TRBJ2-3, with TRBD2 identical over 14 bases. The CDR3 loop spans 16 amino acids. CDR3 sequence reads: CASSPGTSGSTGTQYF. The CDR3 nucleotides are TGTGCCAGCAGCCCCGGGACTAGCGGGAGCACAGGTACGCAGTATTTT.

This clonotype was recorded a few times. The V call is TRBV5-5, the J call TRBJ2-7; weak D call: TRBD1 (5 bases). The CDR3 sequence is 14 residues long. Germline values: CDR1 SGHKS, CDR2 YYEKEE (reference sequence). Trimming shortened V by 1 base and J by 5 bases, and 13 bases separated the two germline ends. The CDR3 here is CASSLTGRGNEQYF. The CDR3 region has the DNA TGTGCCAGCAGCTTGACGGGTAGGGGAAACGAGCAGTACTTC.

In its sample, this clonotype was seen a few times. The chain links TRBV12-3 or TRBV12-4 to TRBJ2-3, with TRBD1 identical over 7 bases. CDR3 length equals 12 residues. The V segment lost 7 bases and the J segment 5 bases; nucleotides outside the gene matches: 3. The CDR3 sequence is CASTGTVDTQYF. CDR3 bases: TGTGCCAGCACGGGGACAGTAGATACGCAGTATTTT.

This clonotype has only a few counts. The chain uses TRBV5-5 and TRBJ1-5; no firm D call. V was cut by 4 bases and J by 2 bases, with 13 bases left in between. CDR1 is SGHKS and CDR2 is YYEKEE in the germline V gene (reference sequence). The CDR3 is 15 amino acids. The CDR3 reads CASSLGETGNQPQHF. The CDR3 nucleotides read TGTGCCAGCAGCCTCGGAGAGACGGGCAATCAGCCCCAGCATTTT.

Worth noting for this clonotype: One end of the junction is discordant with germline, which a read error may explain. The CDR3 coding sequence is TGCTGTGCTAGAGATATGAGCGGGGATCCTAGCACAGATACGCAGTATTTT. Its translation is CCARDMSGDPSTDTQYF. The chain carries TRBV20-1 and TRBJ2-3; 7 bases are a match to TRBD2. The CDR3 has 17 residues. Germline CDR1 reads DFQATT; CDR2 reads SNEGSKA (reference sequence).

This CDR3 is CASSFTGDRALLAGATGELFF. In DNA, the CDR3 is TGTGCCAGCAGTTTTACGGGGGACAGGGCACTTTTAGCGGGAGCCACCGGGGAGCTGTTTTTT. The chain is built from TRBV28 and TRBJ2-2, with D perhaps matching TRBD1 or TRBD2 (9 bases each). The CDR3 is 21 amino acids. V was cut by 3 bases and J by 4 bases, with 30 bases left in between. CDR1 and CDR2 (germline): MDHEN, SYDVKM.

The chain has TRBV19 and TRBJ2-2, with TRBD1 as a possible D gene (6 bases). Germline V CDR1 and CDR2: LNHDA, SQIVND (reference sequence). The V and J ends lost 7 bases and 4 bases respectively, with 13 bases between them. The CDR3 runs to 14 residues. The CDR3: CASTQGQFTGELFF. CDR3 nucleotide sequence: TGTGCCAGTACCCAGGGGCAGTTCACCGGGGAGCTGTTTTTT.

V usage is TRBV6-2 or TRBV6-3 and J usage is TRBJ1-5; D is perhaps TRBD1 (5 bases). The V gene's germline CDR1 is MNHEY and CDR2 SVGEGT. Trimming shortened V by 8 bases and J by 3 bases, and 17 bases separated the two germline ends. The CDR3 contains 15 residues. CDR3 bases: TGTGCCAGCCTGGCCGATCAGGGATTCAATCAGCCCCAGCATTTT. This gives the protein CASLADQGFNQPQHF.

The chain is built from TRBV3-1 and TRBJ2-1, with 8 bases aligning to TRBD2. There are 16 residues in the CDR3. Germline trimming cut 1 base from V and 3 bases from J; bases unmatched to any gene: 5. Germline V CDR1 and CDR2: LGHDT, YNNKEL (reference sequence). The CDR3 is CASSQVRLANYNEQFF. Written as DNA, the CDR3 is TGTGCCAGCAGCCAAGTGAGACTAGCGAACTACAATGAGCAGTTCTTC.

The chain links TRBV20-1 to TRBJ2-5; 9 nucleotides align to TRBD1. V lost 6 bases to trimming and J lost 4 bases; unmatched junction nucleotides: 30. This CDR3 is built from 21 residues. Germline CDR1 DFQATT, CDR2 SNEGSKA (reference sequence). CDR3 sequence: CSALNYPGTGNAEGAIETQYF. CDR3 DNA sequence: TGCAGTGCCCTGAACTACCCCGGGACAGGGAATGCGGAGGGGGCAATAGAGACCCAGTACTTC.

The chain employs TRBV12-3 or TRBV12-4 and TRBJ2-7; 10 positions agree with TRBD2. This CDR3 region has 14 residues. V lost 7 bases and J lost 6; bases outside the gene matches: 9. This CDR3 reads CASTILAGRREQYF. The CDR3 DNA reads TGTGCCAGCACTATACTAGCGGGAAGGCGCGAGCAGTACTTC.

This clonotype was observed a handful of times. This rearrangement joins TRBV20-1 to TRBJ2-4, with 15 positions matching TRBD2. V shed 6 bases and J 0 bases; nucleotides not matched to a gene: 6. Germline CDR1 is DFQATT and CDR2 is SNEGSKA (reference sequence). The CDR3 runs 17 residues. CDR3 sequence (DNA): TGCAGTGCCAGGACTAGCGGGAGGGGATTAGCCAAAAACATTCAGTACTTC. As protein: CSARTSGRGLAKNIQYF.

This clonotype was counted only a few times. This sequence joins TRBV7-9 and TRBJ1-2; no reliable D call. Deletions cut 3 bases from V and 8 bases from J, with 13 bases between. This CDR3 comprises 13 residues. Looked up from germline, CDR1 is SEHNR and CDR2 is FQNEAQ (reference sequence). This chain's CDR3 is CASSFGEVKGYTF. The CDR3 region has the DNA TGTGCCAGCAGCTTCGGGGAAGTAAAGGGCTACACCTTC. Complete variable domain (other parts from reference TRBV7-9 and TRBJ1-2): DTGVSQNPRHKITKRGQNVTFRCDPISEHNRLYWYRQTLGQGPEFLTYFQNEAQLEKSRLLSDRFSAERPKGSFSTLEIQRTEQGDSAMYLCASSFGEVKGYTFGSGTRLTVV.

This clonotype was seen at least ten times. This CDR3 reads CSARDTADGRAGYTF. As DNA, the CDR3 is TGCAGTGCTAGAGACACAGCTGACGGACGCGCGGGCTACACCTTC. This sequence joins TRBV20-1 and TRBJ1-2; D ambiguous. The V gene lost 0 bases and the J gene lost 8 bases, with 19 bases spanning the gap. CDR1 and CDR2 from the germline V gene are DFQATT and SNEGSKA (reference sequence). This CDR3 contains 15 residues.

The table lists this clonotype with many counts. The chain uses TRBV7-3 and TRBJ1-1; no clear D gene. The CDR3 totals 14 residues. Trimming removed 2 bases at V and 2 bases at J, with 9 bases between. Germline V gene lookup returns CDR1 SGHTA and CDR2 FQGTGA. Here the CDR3 DNA reads TGTGCCAGCAGCTTACGCGCAGTCAACACTGAAGCTTTCTTT. This encodes CASSLRAVNTEAFF. Full variable domain (remainder filled in from reference TRBV7-3 and TRBJ1-1): GAGVSQTPSNKVTEKGKYVELRCDPISGHTALYWYRQSLGQGPEFLIYFQGTGAADDSGLPNDRFFAVRPEGSVSTLKIQRTERGDSAVYLCASSLRAVNTEAFFGQGTRLTVV.

The chain carries TRBV4-3 and TRBJ2-7; 8 bases fit TRBD1. V dropped 4 bases and J dropped 3; count of bases not matched to a gene: 8. This CDR3 is 15 amino acids long. Germline CDR1 is LGHNA and CDR2 is YSLEER. The CDR3 region has the DNA TGCGCCAGCAGCCCCGGAACAGGGGGAGGCTACGAGCAGTACTTC. It encodes CASSPGTGGGYEQYF.

The J gene is TRBJ2-7, the V gene TRBV20-1, with a possible D match to TRBD1 (5 bases). The CDR3 loop spans 15 amino acids. V lost 0 bases, J lost 7 bases, and 19 bases lay in between. Germline-derived CDR1 and CDR2 are DFQATT and SNEGSKA (reference sequence). The CDR3 is CSARDVDRPRREQYF. The CDR3, as DNA: TGCAGTGCTAGAGACGTCGACAGACCCCGGAGAGAGCAGTACTTC.

This clonotype occurred a few times. CDR3 sequence: CASREQGTNTGELFF. DNA of the CDR3: TGTGCCAGCAGAGAACAGGGAACGAACACCGGGGAGCTGTTTTTT. The chain joins TRBV27 to TRBJ2-2; the D gene is possibly TRBD1 (6 bases). Trimming cost V 6 bases and J 0 bases, with 11 bases left between them. Germline V lookup: CDR1 MNHEY, CDR2 SMNVEV (reference sequence). CDR3 size: 15 residues.

The chain employs TRBV6-5 and TRBJ2-5; the D gene is possibly TRBD2 (6 bases). V shed 6 bases and J shed 4 bases, with 15 bases lying between them. Germline CDR1 and CDR2: MNHEY and SVGAGI. The CDR3 runs to 14 residues. This CDR3 reads CASSATSFSETQYF. The CDR3 coding sequence is TGTGCCAGCAGCGCTACTAGCTTTTCAGAGACCCAGTACTTC.

This chain joins TRBV27 and TRBJ2-7; the D gene is possibly TRBD2 (6 bases). The CDR3 is made up of 18 amino acids. Trimming pared 3 bases from V and 2 bases from J, leaving 23 bases between. Looked up from germline, CDR1 is MNHEY and CDR2 is SMNVEV (reference sequence). In DNA form, the CDR3 reads TGTGCCAGCAGTTTTAGCGGCGGGACCGGGTTCTTTCCCTACGAGCAGTACTTC. Protein: CASSFSGGTGFFPYEQYF.

This rearrangement joins TRBV20-1 to TRBJ2-7; 12 bases are shared with TRBD1. V trimming: 1 base; J trimming: 4 bases; junction bases outside the gene matches: 2. Germline CDR1 is DFQATT and CDR2 is SNEGSKA (reference sequence). This CDR3 is 14 amino acids long. The CDR3 nucleotides read TGCAGTGCTAGAGGGGACAGGGGGCCTTACGAGCAGTACTTC. Its translation: CSARGDRGPYEQYF.

This clonotype was seen many times. The chain couples TRBV24-1 to TRBJ2-5, with 13 bases aligning to TRBD2. Germline V gives CDR1 KGHDR, CDR2 SFDVKD. Trimming removed 3 bases from V and 2 bases from J; junction bases left unmatched: 2. This CDR3 is 16 amino acids long. Written as DNA, the CDR3 is TGTGCCACCAGTGATCGGACTAGCGGGAGACAAGAGACCCAGTACTTC. Encoded protein: CATSDRTSGRQETQYF.

The chain employs TRBV5-4 and TRBJ2-1; 11 bases fit TRBD1. The CDR3 has 14 amino acids. Germline V gives CDR1 SGHNT, CDR2 YYREEE (reference sequence). Unmatched junction bases numbered 4, after V lost 2 bases and J lost 9 bases. CDR3 bases: TGTGCCAGCAGCTTAGGACAGGGGGCGATTGAGCAGTTCTTC. Protein product: CASSLGQGAIEQFF. Full variable domain (missing parts from reference TRBV5-4 and TRBJ2-1): ETGVTQSPTHLIKTRGQQVTLRCSSQSGHNTVSWYQQALGQGPQFIFQYYREEENGRGNFPPRFSGLQFPNYSSELNVNALELDDSALYLCASSLGQGAIEQFFGPGTRLTVL.